This entry describes one T cell receptor (beta chain). Its antigen is not known. Germline loops: CDR1 SGDLS, CDR2 YYNGEE. V gave up 4 bases and J gave up 13 bases, with 12 bases separating them. The CDR3 has 12 amino acids. Recipient blood drawn about 28 days pretransplant and days 30, 100, 180 after. Method: immunoSEQ multiplex PCR; TCRdb's copy keeps in-frame clones and lacks some. Here the sample spans 10,000 to 15,000 clones, just under 95% being singletons. The sample belongs to a study of T cell clonotyping in hematopoietic cell transplantation. Findings and caveats of the study: Few recipient clonotypes overlapped donors; over 97% were de novo at given depth. No sorting was done, leaving CD4 and CD8 contributions mixed.

V gene TRBV9 combines with J gene TRBJ1-6; D might be TRBD1 (5 bases). The source was PBMCs, collected 100 days after allogeneic stem cell transplant. The clonotype comes from a female patient aged 50 to 65 who had an allogeneic stem cell transplant from an unrelated donor, so the T cells may come from the graft donor. Some clones in this sample may be carry-over from other donors' samples. CDR3: CASSRDRAPLHF. The DNA for the CDR3 is TGTGCCAGCAGCCGGGACCGAGCTCCCCTCCACTTT.